This TCR beta chain was identified during a study of regulatory T cells in long-lasting Graves disease. Time point described: newly diagnosed GD, antithyroid drugs for less than 3 months. With RNA extracted from PBMCs as input, the TCR library was made. An endocrinology department located in Xi'an, China, was where the patients came from. Note on this clonotype: Sequence at one end of the junction differs from germline and may be a read error.

Germline values: CDR1 SGDLS, CDR2 YYNGEE. CDR3 size: 14 residues. The TCR beta library used iRepertoire HTBI primers with Arm-PCR amplification of CDR3. TCRdb independently ran MiXCR on the multiplex PCR reads; one entry per CDR3 protein. The sample has about 300,000 distinct CDR3 sequences; over 15% are singletons. The sequence was obtained from a female donor with Graves disease. The genes are TRBV9 and TRBJ2-5; possibly TRBD2 for D (5 bases). The specimen was peripheral blood mononuclear cells (PBMCs), collected at new diagnosis, from a patient treated with antithyroid drugs. The CDR3 is CASSVADQRETHYF. The CDR3 coding sequence is TGTGCCAGCAGCGTAGCGGATCAGAGGGAGACCCATTACTTC.